This TCR beta chain was captured in a study of cytomegalovirus exposure and HLA in healthy donors. Findings and caveats of the study: A prior analysis recorded that most TCR beta V segments were productive about 87% or about 30% of the time.

Vbeta (60) and Jbeta (13) primers were used in the PCR. Clones were read by immunoSEQ multiplex PCR, and TCRdb kept only the in-frame ones, dropping some. The table records 63,000 or so clones, over 75% of them present only once. As concerns this clone: Its antigen remains unknown.

Donors in the study were healthy people who gave bone marrow. V was shortened by 5 bases and J by 2 bases, with 14 bases between the two germline ends. The CDR3 sequence is 14 residues long. Germline CDR1 and CDR2: SGHRS and YFSETQ. Sequencing was performed on PBMCs. This TCR came from a young woman in good health and CMV-seronegative. The V call is TRBV5-1, the J call TRBJ2-7; no firm D call. For the CDR3, the DNA is TGCGCCAGCAGTCCGTCCGGCGGCACCTACGAGCAGTACTTC. Its translation is CASSPSGGTYEQYF.